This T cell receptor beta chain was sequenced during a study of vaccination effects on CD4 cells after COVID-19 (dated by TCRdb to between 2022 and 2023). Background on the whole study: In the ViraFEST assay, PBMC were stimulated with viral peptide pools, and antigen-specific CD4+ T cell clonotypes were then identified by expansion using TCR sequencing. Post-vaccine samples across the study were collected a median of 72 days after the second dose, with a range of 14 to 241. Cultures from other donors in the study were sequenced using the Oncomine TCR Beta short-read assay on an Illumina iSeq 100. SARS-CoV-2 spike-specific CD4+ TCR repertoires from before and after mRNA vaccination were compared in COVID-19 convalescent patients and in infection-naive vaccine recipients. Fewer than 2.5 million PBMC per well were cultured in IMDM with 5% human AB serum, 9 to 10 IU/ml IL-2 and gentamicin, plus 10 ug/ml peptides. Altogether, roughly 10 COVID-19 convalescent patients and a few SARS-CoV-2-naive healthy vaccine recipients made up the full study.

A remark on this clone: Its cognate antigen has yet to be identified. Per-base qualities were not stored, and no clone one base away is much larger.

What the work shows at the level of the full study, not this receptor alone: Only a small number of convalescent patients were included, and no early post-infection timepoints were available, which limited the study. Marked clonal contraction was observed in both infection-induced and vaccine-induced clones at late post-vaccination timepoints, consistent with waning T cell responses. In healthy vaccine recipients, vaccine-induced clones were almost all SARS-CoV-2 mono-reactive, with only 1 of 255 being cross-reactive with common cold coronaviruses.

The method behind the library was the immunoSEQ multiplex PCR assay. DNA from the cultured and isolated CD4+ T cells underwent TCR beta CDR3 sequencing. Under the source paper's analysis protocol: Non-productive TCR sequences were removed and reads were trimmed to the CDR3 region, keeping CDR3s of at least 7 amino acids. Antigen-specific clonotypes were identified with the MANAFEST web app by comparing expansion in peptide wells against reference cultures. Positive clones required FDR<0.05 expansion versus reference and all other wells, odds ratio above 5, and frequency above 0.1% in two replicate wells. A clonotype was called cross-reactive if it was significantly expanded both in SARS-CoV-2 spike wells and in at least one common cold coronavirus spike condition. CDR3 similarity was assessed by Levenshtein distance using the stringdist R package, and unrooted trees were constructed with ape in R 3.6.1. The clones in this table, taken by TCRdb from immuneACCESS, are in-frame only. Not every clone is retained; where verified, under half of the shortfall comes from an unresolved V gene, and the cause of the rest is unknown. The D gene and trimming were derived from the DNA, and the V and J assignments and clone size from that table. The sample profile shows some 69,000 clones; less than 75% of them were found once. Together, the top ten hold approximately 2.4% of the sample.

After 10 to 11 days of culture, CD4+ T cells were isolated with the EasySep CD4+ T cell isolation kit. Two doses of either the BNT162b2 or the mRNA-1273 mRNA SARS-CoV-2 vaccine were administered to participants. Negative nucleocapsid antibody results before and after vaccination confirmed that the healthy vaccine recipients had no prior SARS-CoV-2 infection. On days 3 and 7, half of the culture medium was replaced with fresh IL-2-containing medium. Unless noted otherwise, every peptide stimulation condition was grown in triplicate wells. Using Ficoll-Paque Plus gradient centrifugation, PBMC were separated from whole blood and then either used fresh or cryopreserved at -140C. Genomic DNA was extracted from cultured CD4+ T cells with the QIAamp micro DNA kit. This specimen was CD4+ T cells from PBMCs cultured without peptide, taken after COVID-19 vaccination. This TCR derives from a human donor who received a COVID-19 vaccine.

In nucleotides, the sequence is TGCGCCAGTCTTAAAACCGTGAGCTCTGGAAACACCATATATTTT. Its amino acids are CASLKTVSSGNTIYF. This receptor chain uses TRBV10-2 and TRBJ1-3, with the D gene too uncertain to name. The CDR3 runs 15 residues from the cysteine to the phenylalanine. Left in the record is the CDR3 DNA by itself, 45 bases read in frame from the first base. Between the V and J ends, shortened by 9 bases and 0 bases respectively, the junction contains 15 bases. The germline V gene specifies WSHSY as CDR1 and SAAADI as CDR2.